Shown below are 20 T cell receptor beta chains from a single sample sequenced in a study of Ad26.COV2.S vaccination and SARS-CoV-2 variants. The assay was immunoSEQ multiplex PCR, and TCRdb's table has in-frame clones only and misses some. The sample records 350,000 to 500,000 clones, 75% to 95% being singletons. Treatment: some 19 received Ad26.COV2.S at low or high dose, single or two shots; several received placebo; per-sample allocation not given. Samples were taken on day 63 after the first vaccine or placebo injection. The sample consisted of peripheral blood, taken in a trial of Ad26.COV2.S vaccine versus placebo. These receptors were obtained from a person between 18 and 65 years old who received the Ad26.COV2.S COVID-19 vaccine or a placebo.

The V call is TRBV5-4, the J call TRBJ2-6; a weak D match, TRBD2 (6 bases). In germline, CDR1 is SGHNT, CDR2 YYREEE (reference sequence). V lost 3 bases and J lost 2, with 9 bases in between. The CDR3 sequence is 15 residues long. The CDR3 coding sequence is TGTGCCAGCAGCTCCGGGACTCCTGGGGCCAACGTCCTGACTTTC. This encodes CASSSGTPGANVLTF.

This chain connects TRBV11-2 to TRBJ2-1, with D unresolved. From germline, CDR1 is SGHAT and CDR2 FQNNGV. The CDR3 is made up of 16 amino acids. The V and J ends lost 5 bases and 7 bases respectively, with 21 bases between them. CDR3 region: CASSPPNRATVNEQFF. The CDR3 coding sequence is TGTGCCAGCAGCCCACCAAATAGAGCGACGGTGAATGAGCAGTTCTTC.

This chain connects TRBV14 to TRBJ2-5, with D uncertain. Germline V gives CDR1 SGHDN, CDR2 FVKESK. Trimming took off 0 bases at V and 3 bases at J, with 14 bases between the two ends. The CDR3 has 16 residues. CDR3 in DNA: TGTGCCAGCAGCCAAGAGGCAAACTCTATCAAAGAGACCCAGTACTTC. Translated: CASSQEANSIKETQYF.

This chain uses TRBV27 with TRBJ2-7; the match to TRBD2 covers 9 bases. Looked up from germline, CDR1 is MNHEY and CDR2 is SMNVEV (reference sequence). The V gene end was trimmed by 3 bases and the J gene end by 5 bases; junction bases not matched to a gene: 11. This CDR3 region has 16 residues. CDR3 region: CASSFLGGLARHEQYF. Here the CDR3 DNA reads TGTGCCAGCAGTTTCCTGGGAGGACTAGCGAGGCACGAGCAGTACTTC.

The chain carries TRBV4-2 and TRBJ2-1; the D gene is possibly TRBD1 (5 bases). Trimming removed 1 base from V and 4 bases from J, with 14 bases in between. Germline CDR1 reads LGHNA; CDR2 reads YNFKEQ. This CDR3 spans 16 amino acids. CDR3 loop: CASSQVATGPYNEQFF. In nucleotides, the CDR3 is TGTGCCAGCAGCCAAGTAGCAACAGGCCCATACAATGAGCAGTTCTTC.

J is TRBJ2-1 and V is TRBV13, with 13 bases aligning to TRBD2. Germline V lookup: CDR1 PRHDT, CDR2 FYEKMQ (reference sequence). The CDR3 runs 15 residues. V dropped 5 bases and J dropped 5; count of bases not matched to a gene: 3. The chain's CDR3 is CASSPGTSGNNEQFF. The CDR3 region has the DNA TGTGCCAGCAGCCCCGGGACTAGCGGGAACAATGAGCAGTTCTTC.

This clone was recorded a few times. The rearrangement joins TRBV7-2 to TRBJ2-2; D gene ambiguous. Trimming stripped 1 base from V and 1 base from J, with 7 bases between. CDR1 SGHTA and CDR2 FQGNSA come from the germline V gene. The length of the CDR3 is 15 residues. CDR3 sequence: CASSLGAGNTGELFF. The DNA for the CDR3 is TGTGCCAGCAGCTTAGGGGCAGGGAACACCGGGGAGCTGTTTTTT.

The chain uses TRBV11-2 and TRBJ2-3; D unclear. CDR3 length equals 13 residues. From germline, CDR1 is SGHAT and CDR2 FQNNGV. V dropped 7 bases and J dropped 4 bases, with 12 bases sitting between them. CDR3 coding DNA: TGTGCCAGCACTGTCAGGTTCCCAGATACGCAGTATTTT. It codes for CASTVRFPDTQYF. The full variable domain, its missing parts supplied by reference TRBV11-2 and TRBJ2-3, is EAGVAQSPRYKIIEKRQSVAFWCNPISGHATLYWYQQILGQGPKLLIQFQNNGVVDDSQLPKDRFSAERLKGVDSTLKIQPAKLEDSAVYLCASTVRFPDTQYFGPGTRLTVL.

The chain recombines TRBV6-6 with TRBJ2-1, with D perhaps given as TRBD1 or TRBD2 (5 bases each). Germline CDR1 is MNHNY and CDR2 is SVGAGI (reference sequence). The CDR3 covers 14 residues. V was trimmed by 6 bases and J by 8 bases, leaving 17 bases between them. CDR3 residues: CASRSGTPADEQFF. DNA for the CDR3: TGTGCCAGCAGATCCGGGACCCCAGCCGATGAGCAGTTCTTC.

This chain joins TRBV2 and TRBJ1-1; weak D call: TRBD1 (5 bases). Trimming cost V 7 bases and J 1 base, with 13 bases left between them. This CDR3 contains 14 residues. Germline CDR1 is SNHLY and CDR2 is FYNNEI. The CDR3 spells CASTAGLSNTEAFF. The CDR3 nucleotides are TGTGCCAGCACCGCGGGACTCTCGAACACTGAAGCTTTCTTT.

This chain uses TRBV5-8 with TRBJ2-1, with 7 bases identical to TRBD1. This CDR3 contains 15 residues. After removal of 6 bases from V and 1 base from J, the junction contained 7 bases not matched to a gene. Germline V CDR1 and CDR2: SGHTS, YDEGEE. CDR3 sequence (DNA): TGTGCCAGCACCGAGAGGGGACAGTCCTACAATGAGCAGTTCTTC. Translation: CASTERGQSYNEQFF.

The CDR3 spells CASSPGPSLFYEQYF. The CDR3 DNA reads TGTGCCAGCAGCCCAGGCCCTAGCCTTTTCTACGAGCAGTACTTC. The chain couples TRBV7-3 to TRBJ2-7; tentatively, D is TRBD2 (5 bases). Germline V gene lookup returns CDR1 SGHTA and CDR2 FQGTGA. V gave up 5 bases and J gave up 3 bases, with 17 bases separating them. The CDR3 consists of 15 residues.

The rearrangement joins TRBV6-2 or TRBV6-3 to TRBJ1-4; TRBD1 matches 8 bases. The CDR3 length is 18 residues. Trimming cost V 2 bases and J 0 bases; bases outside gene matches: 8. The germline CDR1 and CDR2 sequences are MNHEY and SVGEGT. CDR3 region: CASSYVQGGSATNEKLFF. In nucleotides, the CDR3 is TGTGCCAGCAGTTACGTACAGGGGGGCTCTGCAACTAATGAAAAACTGTTTTTT.

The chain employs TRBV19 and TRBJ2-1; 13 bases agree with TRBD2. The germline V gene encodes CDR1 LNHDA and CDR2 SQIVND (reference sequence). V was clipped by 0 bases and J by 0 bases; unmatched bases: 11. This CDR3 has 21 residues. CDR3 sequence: CASSIDQWGLAGQSSYNEQFF. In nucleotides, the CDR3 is TGTGCCAGTAGTATAGATCAGTGGGGACTAGCGGGACAGAGCTCCTACAATGAGCAGTTCTTC.

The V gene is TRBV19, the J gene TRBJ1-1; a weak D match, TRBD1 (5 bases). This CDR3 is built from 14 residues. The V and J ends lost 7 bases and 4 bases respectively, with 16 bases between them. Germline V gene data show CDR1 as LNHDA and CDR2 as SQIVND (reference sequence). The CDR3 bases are TGTGCCAGTATTGGATGGGGGGGGATCACTGAAGCTTTCTTT. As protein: CASIGWGGITEAFF.

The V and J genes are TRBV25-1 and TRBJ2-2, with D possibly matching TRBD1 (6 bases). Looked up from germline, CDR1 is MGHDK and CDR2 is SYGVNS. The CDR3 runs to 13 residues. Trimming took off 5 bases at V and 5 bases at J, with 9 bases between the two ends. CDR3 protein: CASSSTGTGELFF. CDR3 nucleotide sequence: TGTGCCAGCAGTTCTACAGGGACCGGGGAGCTGTTTTTT.

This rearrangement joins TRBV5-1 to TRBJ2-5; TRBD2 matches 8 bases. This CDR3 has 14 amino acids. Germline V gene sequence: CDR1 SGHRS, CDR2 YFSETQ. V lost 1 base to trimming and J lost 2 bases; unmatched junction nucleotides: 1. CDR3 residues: CASSLSGGQETQYF. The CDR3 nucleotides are TGCGCCAGCAGCTTGTCGGGAGGGCAAGAGACCCAGTACTTC. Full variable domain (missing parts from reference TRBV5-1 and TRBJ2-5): KAGVTQTPRYLIKTRGQQVTLSCSPISGHRSVSWYQQTPGQGLQFLFEYFSETQRNKGNFPGRFSGRQFSNSRSEMNVSTLELGDSALYLCASSLSGGQETQYFGPGTRLLVL.

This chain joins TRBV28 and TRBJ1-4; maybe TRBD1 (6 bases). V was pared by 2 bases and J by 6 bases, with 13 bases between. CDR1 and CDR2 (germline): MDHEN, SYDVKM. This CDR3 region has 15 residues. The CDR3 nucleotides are TGTGCCAGCAGTTTAGCCGGGACATCGGATGAAAAACTGTTTTTT. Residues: CASSLAGTSDEKLFF.

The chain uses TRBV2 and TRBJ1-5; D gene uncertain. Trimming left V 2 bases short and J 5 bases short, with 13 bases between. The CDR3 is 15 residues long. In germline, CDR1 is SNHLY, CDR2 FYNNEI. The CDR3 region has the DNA TGTGCCAGCAGTGAAAACCGGGGTCAGGATCAGCCCCAGCATTTT. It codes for CASSENRGQDQPQHF.

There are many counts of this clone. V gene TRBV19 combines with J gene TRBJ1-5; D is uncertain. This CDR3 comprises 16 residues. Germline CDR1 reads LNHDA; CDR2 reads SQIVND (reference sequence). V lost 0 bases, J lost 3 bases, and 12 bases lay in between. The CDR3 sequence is CASSIDGQAANQPQHF. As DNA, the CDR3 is TGTGCCAGTAGTATAGACGGGCAGGCTGCCAATCAGCCCCAGCATTTT.